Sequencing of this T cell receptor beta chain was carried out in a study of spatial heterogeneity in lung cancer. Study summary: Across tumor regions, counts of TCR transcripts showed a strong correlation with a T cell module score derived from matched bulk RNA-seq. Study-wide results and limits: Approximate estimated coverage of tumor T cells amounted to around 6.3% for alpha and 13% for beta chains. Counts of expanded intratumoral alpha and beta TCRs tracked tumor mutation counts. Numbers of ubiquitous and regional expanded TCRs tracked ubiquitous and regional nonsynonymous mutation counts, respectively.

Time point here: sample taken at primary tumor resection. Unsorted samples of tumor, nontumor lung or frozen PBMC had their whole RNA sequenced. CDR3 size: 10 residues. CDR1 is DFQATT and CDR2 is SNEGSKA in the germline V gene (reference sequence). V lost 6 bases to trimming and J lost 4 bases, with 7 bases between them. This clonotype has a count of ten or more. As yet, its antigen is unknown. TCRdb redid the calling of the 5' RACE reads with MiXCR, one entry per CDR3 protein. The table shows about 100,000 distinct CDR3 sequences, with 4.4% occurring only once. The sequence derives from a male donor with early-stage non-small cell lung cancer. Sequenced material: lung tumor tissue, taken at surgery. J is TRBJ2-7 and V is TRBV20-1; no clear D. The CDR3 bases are TGCAGTGCCCAAGTGTACGAGCAGTACTTC. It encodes CSAQVYEQYF.